These 26 T cell receptor beta chains were sequenced from one sample in a study of CD8+ T cells in alopecia areata. RNA was extracted and reverse transcribed into cDNA as the sequencing template. Generated by immunoSEQ multiplex PCR, the TCRdb table keeps only in-frame clones and is missing some. The table lists 150,000 or so clones, around three fifths of them singletons. Sequenced material: CD4+ T cells sorted from blood, taken at week 0. The receptors derive from a human donor with alopecia areata.

V gene TRBV11-3 combines with J gene TRBJ2-1, with 10 bases identical to TRBD2. This CDR3 spans 14 amino acids. After removal of 5 bases from V and 9 bases from J, the junction contained 7 bases not matched to a gene. The germline V gene has CDR1 SGHNT and CDR2 YENEEA. The DNA of the CDR3 is TGTGCCAGCAGCAAGCGGGGGGGCTGGGGTGAGCAGTTCTTC. This gives the protein CASSKRGGWGEQFF. Full variable domain (missing parts from reference TRBV11-3 and TRBJ2-1): EAGVVQSPRYKIIEKKQPVAFWCNPISGHNTLYWYLQNLGQGPELLIRYENEEAVDDSQLPKDRFSAERLKGVDSTLKIQPAELGDSAVYLCASSKRGGWGEQFFGPGTRLTVL.

Only a few counts were recorded for this clone. The chain uses TRBV29-1 and TRBJ2-6, with D possibly being TRBD1 (5 bases). The CDR3 has 14 amino acids. V was cut by 4 bases and J by 3 bases, with 10 bases left in between. Germline loops: CDR1 SQVTM, CDR2 ANQGSEA. Written as DNA, the CDR3 is TGCAGCGTTGCTCAAAGGGGTGGGGCCAACGTCCTGACTTTC. Its protein is CSVAQRGGANVLTF.

The V and J genes are TRBV7-2 and TRBJ2-5; D may be TRBD1 (6 bases). Germline V gene data show CDR1 as SGHTA and CDR2 as FQGNSA. CDR3 length: 13 residues. The ends were cut back, 4 bases at V and 2 bases at J, with 8 bases in the middle. DNA for the CDR3: TGTGCCAGCAGCTGGGGGACACAAGAGACCCAGTACTTC. Its protein product is CASSWGTQETQYF.

This clone was detected a few times. The identical CDR3 is also encoded by other nucleotide sequences in the sample. The chain joins TRBV29-1 to TRBJ1-2; the D is unclear. Germline CDR1 is SQVTM and CDR2 is ANQGSEA. Trimming removed 4 bases from V and 0 bases from J, with 9 bases in between. CDR3 length equals 13 residues. Here the CDR3 reads CSVVPRANYGYTF. CDR3 in DNA: TGCAGCGTTGTCCCCCGTGCTAACTATGGCTACACCTTC. The whole variable domain, filled in from reference TRBV29-1 and TRBJ1-2, reads SAVISQKPSRDICQRGTSLTIQCQVDSQVTMMFWYRQQPGQSLTLIATANQGSEATYESGFVIDKFPISRPNLTFSTLTVSNMSPEDSSIYLCSVVPRANYGYTFGSGTRLTVV.

CDR3 amino acids: CASRGTGGETQYF. The CDR3 bases are TGTGCCAGCAGGGGAACAGGGGGAGAGACCCAGTACTTC. This rearrangement joins TRBV6-1 to TRBJ2-5; 8 positions match TRBD1. The CDR3 loop spans 13 amino acids. V was pared by 6 bases and J by 4 bases, with 4 bases of the junction left unmatched. CDR1 MNHNS and CDR2 SASEGT come from the germline V gene.

The chain uses TRBV6-6 and TRBJ2-1; 8 nucleotides line up with TRBD2. CDR1 is MNHNY, CDR2 SVGAGI, per germline (reference sequence). After removal of 6 bases from V and 9 bases from J, the junction contained 10 bases not matched to a gene. The CDR3 loop spans 14 amino acids. CDR3 in DNA: TGTGCCAGCAGCCACGGGGCGGGGGGAGGTGAGCAGTTCTTC. It is translated as CASSHGAGGGEQFF.

The V and J genes are TRBV7-9 and TRBJ2-2; 7 nucleotides match TRBD1. Per the germline V gene, CDR1 is SEHNR and CDR2 is FQNEAQ (reference sequence). V was pared by 3 bases and J by 4 bases, with 2 bases of the junction left unmatched. This CDR3 contains 14 residues. CDR3 amino acids: CASSLTGTTGELFF. As DNA, the CDR3 is TGTGCCAGCAGCTTGACAGGGACCACCGGGGAGCTGTTTTTT.

V gene TRBV14 combines with J gene TRBJ1-5, with D hard to call. The germline gives CDR1 SGHDN, CDR2 FVKESK. CDR3 length: 14 amino acids. V was trimmed by 1 base and J by 7 bases, leaving 11 bases between them. The CDR3 coding sequence is TGTGCCAGCAGCCAAGGAGCTGCGGGGCAGCCCCAGCATTTT. Encoded protein: CASSQGAAGQPQHF.

This clone occurred a few times. The rearrangement links TRBV30 to TRBJ2-7, with TRBD1 identical over 9 bases. The J segment lost 3 bases and the V segment lost 4 bases, leaving 4 bases of the junction unmatched. CDR1 is GTSNPN and CDR2 is SVGIG in the germline V gene (reference sequence). The CDR3 runs to 13 residues. The CDR3: CAWKWGQGYEQYF. As DNA, the CDR3 is TGTGCCTGGAAGTGGGGACAGGGCTACGAGCAGTACTTC. The complete variable domain, with remaining parts taken from reference TRBV30 and TRBJ2-7, reads SQTIHQWPATLVQPVGSPLSLECTVEGTSNPNLYWYRQAAGRGLQLLFYSVGIGQISSEVPQNLSASRPQDRQFILSSKKLLLSDSGFYLCAWKWGQGYEQYFGPGTRLTVT.

This clone was seen a single time. An end of the junction differs from the germline gene, which may be a read error. The chain has TRBV5-4 and TRBJ2-3; the D gene is possibly TRBD2 (5 bases). The germline gives CDR1 SGHNT, CDR2 YYREEE (reference sequence). The CDR3 is made up of 15 amino acids. The CDR3 nucleotides read TGCGCCAGCAGCCCAGCGGCTTTGAGCACAGATACGCAGTATTTT. Translating it yields CASSPAALSTDTQYF.

The chain employs TRBV11-2 and TRBJ2-7; D call uncertain. With 2 bases removed from V and 1 base from J, the gap between germline ends came to 9 bases. Germline loops: CDR1 SGHAT, CDR2 FQNNGV. This CDR3 has 14 residues. The CDR3 region has the DNA TGTGCCAGCAGCTTAATGGTAGGATCCTACGAGCAGTACTTC. This gives the protein CASSLMVGSYEQYF.

This clone occurred a few times. The chain is built from TRBV30 and TRBJ2-4, with TRBD1 matching 9 bases. The CDR3 sequence is 14 residues long. Germline CDR1 reads GTSNPN; CDR2 reads SVGIG (reference sequence). V trimming: 4 bases; J trimming: 3 bases; junction bases outside the gene matches: 4. Here the CDR3 reads CAWTRTGVKNIQYF. CDR3 nucleotide sequence: TGTGCCTGGACTCGGACAGGGGTCAAAAACATTCAGTACTTC.

V and J are TRBV29-1 and TRBJ1-1; D gene unclear. V lost 5 bases to trimming and J lost 2 bases, with 12 bases between them. Germline V CDR1 and CDR2: SQVTM, ANQGSEA. This CDR3 is built from 13 residues. In DNA form, the CDR3 reads TGCAGCGTTCAACAATGGAGCAACACTGAAGCTTTCTTT. It translates to CSVQQWSNTEAFF.

This clone was seen a few times. The genes are TRBV29-1 and TRBJ1-1; tentatively, D is TRBD1 (5 bases). V lost 1 base, J lost 1 base, and 10 bases lay in between. The CDR3 totals 14 residues. Germline V lookup: CDR1 SQVTM, CDR2 ANQGSEA. The CDR3 spells CSVEATTGNTEAFF. CDR3 sequence (DNA): TGCAGCGTTGAAGCGACCACAGGGAACACTGAAGCTTTCTTT.

This chain links TRBV5-1 with TRBJ2-6, with D unresolved. CDR1 and CDR2 (germline): SGHRS, YFSETQ. The CDR3 contains 15 residues. V dropped 4 bases and J dropped 0 bases, with 8 bases sitting between them. The CDR3 protein is CASSGINSGANVLTF. CDR3 DNA: TGCGCCAGCAGCGGAATTAACTCTGGGGCCAACGTCCTGACTTTC.

This clone has more than one count but fewer than ten. The rearrangement uses TRBV29-1 and TRBJ1-1, with 8 bases that match TRBD1. The V gene's germline CDR1 is SQVTM and CDR2 ANQGSEA. Trimming removed 6 bases from V and 6 bases from J; junction bases left unmatched: 6. The CDR3 contains 12 residues. CDR3 DNA: TGCAGCGTCTCGGACAGGGAGGCTGAAGCTTTCTTT. Its protein product is CSVSDREAEAFF.

This chain uses TRBV2 with TRBJ2-5, with D tentatively TRBD2 (5 bases). The CDR3 has 15 amino acids. V lost 6 bases and J lost 1, with 15 bases in between. Germline CDR1 and CDR2: SNHLY and FYNNEI. In DNA form, the CDR3 reads TGTGCCAGCAGGGACTCCCCGGGAATCCAAGAGACCCAGTACTTC. Amino acid sequence: CASRDSPGIQETQYF. Together with reference TRBV2 and TRBJ2-5, the CDR3 gives the full variable domain: EPEVTQTPSHQVTQMGQEVILRCVPISNHLYFYWYRQILGQKVEFLVSFYNNEISEKSEIFDDQFSVERPDGSNFTLKIRSTKLEDSAMYFCASRDSPGIQETQYFGPGTRLLVL.

The chain joins TRBV5-1 to TRBJ1-2; tentative D call: TRBD1 (5 bases). The length of the CDR3 is 14 residues. Germline lookup yields CDR1 SGHRS and CDR2 YFSETQ. Trimming stripped 3 bases from V and 4 bases from J, with 13 bases between. The CDR3 protein is CASSSYDSFYGYTF. The CDR3 bases are TGCGCCAGCAGCTCATACGACAGTTTCTATGGCTACACCTTC.

The chain uses TRBV29-1 and TRBJ2-1, with D tentatively TRBD2 (6 bases). Germline V gene sequence: CDR1 SQVTM, CDR2 ANQGSEA. Trimming shortened V by 0 bases and J by 6 bases, and 12 bases separated the two germline ends. This CDR3 spans 14 amino acids. CDR3 loop: CSVEDFRDFNEQFF. CDR3 DNA sequence: TGCAGCGTTGAAGATTTCCGGGACTTCAATGAGCAGTTCTTC.

V usage is TRBV30 and J usage is TRBJ1-1; 7 positions agree with TRBD1. V shed 2 bases and J 4 bases; nucleotides not matched to a gene: 1. This CDR3 region has 12 residues. CDR1 is GTSNPN and CDR2 is SVGIG in the germline V gene (reference sequence). DNA for the CDR3: TGTGCCTGGAGTTCAGGGGGCACTGAAGCTTTCTTT. Protein: CAWSSGGTEAFF.

The J gene is TRBJ1-6, the V gene TRBV7-2; no firm D call. The CDR3 has 14 residues. With 0 bases removed from V and 9 bases from J, the gap between germline ends came to 9 bases. Germline assignment: CDR1 SGHTA and CDR2 FQGNSA. CDR3 coding DNA: TGTGCCAGCAGCTTAGCGAGCCCCCCTTCACCCCTCCACTTT. Translated, it gives CASSLASPPSPLHF.

This clone was picked up many times. V is TRBV7-2 and J is TRBJ2-3, with 10 bases aligning to TRBD2. This CDR3 has 16 amino acids. Germline V gene data show CDR1 as SGHTA and CDR2 as FQGNSA. Losses at the gene ends were 3 bases for V and 9 bases for J; bases not matched to a gene: 12. The CDR3 loop is CASSLEPSGGLGTQYF. The CDR3 coding sequence is TGTGCCAGCAGCTTGGAGCCTAGCGGGGGTTTGGGGACGCAGTATTTT.

This clone was found many times. The chain combines TRBV10-3 with TRBJ1-3, with D tentatively TRBD1 (5 bases). The CDR3 consists of 18 residues. Trimming pared 6 bases from V and 3 bases from J, leaving 24 bases between. Germline V gene sequence: CDR1 ENHRY, CDR2 SYGVKD. The DNA for the CDR3 is TGTGCCATCAGCTCCCTCCCGGGGGGGAGCGCAAGTGGAAACACCATATATTTT. It encodes CAISSLPGGSASGNTIYF.

V is TRBV29-1 and J is TRBJ2-5; 11 bases are a match to TRBD1. Germline V gene data show CDR1 as SQVTM and CDR2 as ANQGSEA. After removal of 4 bases from V and 8 bases from J, the junction contained 6 bases not matched to a gene. The CDR3 is 13 residues long. The CDR3 sequence: CSVGTGGLSTQYF. The CDR3 bases are TGCAGCGTTGGGACAGGGGGCCTAAGTACCCAGTACTTC.

This sequence joins TRBV18 and TRBJ1-1, with D possibly being TRBD1 (5 bases). Trimming pared 0 bases from V and 5 bases from J, leaving 13 bases between. The V gene's germline CDR1 is KGHSH and CDR2 LQKENI. The CDR3 spans 15 residues. The CDR3 protein is CASSPPGTVDTEAFF. In DNA form, the CDR3 reads TGTGCCAGCTCACCACCGGGGACGGTGGATACTGAAGCTTTCTTT.

The gene calls are TRBV10-3 and TRBJ2-5; D not certain. Germline CDR1 is ENHRY and CDR2 is SYGVKD. The length of the CDR3 is 12 residues. The ends were cut back, 2 bases at V and 2 bases at J, with 3 bases in the middle. CDR3: CAISERQETQYF. Written as DNA, the CDR3 is TGTGCCATCAGTGAGAGACAAGAGACCCAGTACTTC.